This T cell receptor (beta chain) was identified in a study of monozygotic twins with inflammatory bowel disease. No DNA is given; TCRdb re-called the 5' RACE reads and lists each CDR3 protein once. The sample includes 300,000 to 400,000 distinct CDR3 sequences. CDR3 size: 13 residues. The germline gives CDR1 SGHTA, CDR2 FQGNSA. The receptor was derived from a human donor with ulcerative colitis or Crohn's disease, or a healthy co-twin of an affected twin (not recorded which). Sequencing was carried out using blood. V and J are TRBV7-2 and TRBJ2-7. The CDR3 reads CASSLEPPYEQYF.